This TCR beta chain was observed in a study of tumor-infiltrating lymphocytes in primary liver carcinoma. Study information: The patient population consisted of men and women between 30 and 69 years of age. Sequenced samples came back with roughly 3.65 to 7.5 million productive TCRbeta reads, and the counts looked alike across tissue types.

Study-wide points: Present in all five tumor regions were only about 7.5-25% of the top clones.

A primer in the constant region served to generate TCR beta cDNA from around 500 ng of total RNA. Library construction for TCR beta comprised three nested multiplex PCR rounds performed with slightly modified ARM-PCR. PCR rounds one and two used TRBV1-TRBV30 forward primers with a C-beta reverse primer for roughly 9 cycles each. Via MiXCR, TCRdb re-called the multiplex PCR reads, giving one row per CDR3 protein. Of 55,000 to 65,000 distinct CDR3 sequences in the sample, 60% to 85% were seen once. As regards this clonotype: Its specificity is not known. One junction end does not reproduce the germline sequence, and a read error may be involved.

From unsorted bulk tissue weighing 20-30 mg, DNA and RNA were co-extracted. CDR1 is SGHAT and CDR2 is FQNNGV in the germline V gene. This CDR3 is built from 16 residues. The TCR comes from a middle-aged man with primary liver carcinoma and hepatitis B virus infection. The specimen sequenced was liver tumor tissue from sampling region 2. Subset described: tumor region T2, inferior pole. The gene calls are TRBV11-2 and TRBJ2-2, with D possibly TRBD2 on 6 matching bases. The chain's CDR3 is CVSSRTSRVNIGELFF. The CDR3 DNA reads TGTGTCAGCAGCCGTACTAGCAGGGTAAACATCGGGGAGCTGTTTTTT. Full variable domain (remainder filled in from reference TRBV11-2 and TRBJ2-2): EAGVAQSPRYKIIEKRQSVAFWCNPISGHATLYWYQQILGQGPKLLIQFQNNGVVDDSQLPKDRFSAERLKGVDSTLKIQPAKLEDSAVYLCVSSRTSRVNIGELFFGEGSRLTVL.